This record covers a single T cell receptor beta chain. Antigen unknown. PCR involved 60 Vbeta and 13 Jbeta primers. Measured with immunoSEQ multiplex PCR; TCRdb has only the in-frame clones, and not every one. This table holds roughly 66,000 clones, 55% to 65% found once. The sample is drawn from a study of cytomegalovirus exposure and HLA in healthy donors. About the research overall: T cells numbering around 170 million yielded 117 million unique TCR beta sequences in an earlier analysis. Genetic ancestry analysis placed approximately 80% of the 398 donors that were genotyped in the Caucasian-associated cluster. Study results and limitations: For most TCR sequences rarity was the rule, although some public TCRs occurred in many donors. Earlier findings revealed that most TCR beta V segments proved productive either about 90% or about 30% of the time.

The CDR3 runs to 17 residues. Germline CDR1 reads SGHDT; CDR2 reads YYEEEE. Trimming at V came to 1 base and at J to 1 base, leaving 11 bases not matched to a gene. The rearrangement uses TRBV5-6 and TRBJ2-7, with TRBD1 matching 7 bases. The specimen sequenced was PBMCs. This receptor was obtained from a woman between 50 and 59 years old in good health and CMV-seronegative. CDR3 in DNA: TGTGCCAGCAGCTTGTTTAGCACAGGGGTAGAGTCCTACGAGCAGTACTTC. This sequence encodes CASSLFSTGVESYEQYF.